Following are 23 T cell receptor beta chains from one sample sequenced in a study of T cells after yellow fever vaccination. TCRdb redid the calling of the 5' RACE reads with MiXCR, one entry per CDR3 protein. The table has a few hundred thousand distinct CDR3 sequences, 17% seen once. The starting material was PBMCs, obtained 5 to 6 days after the first yellow fever vaccination. The receptors originated from a man between 18 and 29 years old who received the YFV17D yellow fever vaccine.

This clonotype was seen more than once but under ten times. The J gene is TRBJ2-5, the V gene TRBV20-1, with 13 nucleotides matching TRBD2. Germline CDR1 reads DFQATT; CDR2 reads SNEGSKA (reference sequence). The CDR3 consists of 15 residues. J lost 5 bases, V lost 0 bases, and 3 bases had no gene match. Here the CDR3 reads CSARELGLAGETQYF. The CDR3 nucleotides are TGCAGTGCTAGAGAACTGGGACTAGCGGGGGAGACCCAGTACTTC.

This rearrangement joins TRBV18 to TRBJ2-1, with a possible D match to TRBD1 (6 bases). This CDR3 is 16 amino acids long. V shed 6 bases and J shed 1 base, with 16 bases lying between them. The germline CDR1 and CDR2 sequences are KGHSH and LQKENI. As DNA, the CDR3 is TGTGCCAGCTCGCTGGCAGGACAGCCGTCCTACAATGAGCAGTTCTTC. This translates into CASSLAGQPSYNEQFF. The full variable domain, rest sourced from reference TRBV18 and TRBJ2-1, is NAGVMQNPRHLVRRRGQEARLRCSPMKGHSHVYWYRQLPEEGLKFMVYLQKENIIDESGMPKERFSAEFPKEGPSILRIQQVVRGDSAAYFCASSLAGQPSYNEQFFGPGTRLTVL.

This clonotype occurred many times. The chain has TRBV12-3 or TRBV12-4 and TRBJ1-1; unclear D gene. The CDR3 consists of 14 residues. V lost 1 base and J 3 bases, leaving 9 bases between the germline ends. CDR3 protein: CASSLGAAHTEAFF. CDR3 sequence (DNA): TGTGCCAGCAGTTTAGGGGCCGCCCACACTGAAGCTTTCTTT.

The chain couples TRBV5-6 to TRBJ2-7, with D uncertain. Germline values: CDR1 SGHDT, CDR2 YYEEEE. V lost 3 bases and J 3 bases, leaving 10 bases between the germline ends. The CDR3 consists of 13 residues. The chain's CDR3 is CASSSGLVYEQYV. The CDR3 DNA sequence: TGTGCCAGCAGCTCCGGGCTAGTCTACGAGCAGTACGTC.

The chain combines TRBV11-2 with TRBJ2-5; 11 nucleotides match TRBD2. Germline assignment: CDR1 SGHAT and CDR2 FQNNGV. The CDR3 has 16 residues. Trimming at V came to 5 bases and at J to 4 bases, leaving 9 bases not matched to a gene. The CDR3 loop reads CASSRIAGGPLETQYF. CDR3 nucleotide sequence: TGTGCCAGCAGCCGGATAGCGGGGGGGCCTCTAGAGACCCAGTACTTC. The full variable domain, with the rest looked up from reference TRBV11-2 and TRBJ2-5, is EAGVAQSPRYKIIEKRQSVAFWCNPISGHATLYWYQQILGQGPKLLIQFQNNGVVDDSQLPKDRFSAERLKGVDSTLKIQPAKLEDSAVYLCASSRIAGGPLETQYFGPGTRLLVL.

Ten or more counts support this clonotype. The chain is built from TRBV7-6 and TRBJ2-5; the D is unclear. Germline V CDR1 and CDR2: SGHVS, FNYEAQ. Deletions cut 1 base from V and 5 bases from J, with 8 bases between. CDR3 length: 13 amino acids. The CDR3 bases are TGTGCCAGCAGCTTAGAGACGACGGAGACCCAGTACTTC. It translates to CASSLETTETQYF.

A few counts support this clonotype. The rearrangement joins TRBV5-6 to TRBJ2-3; TRBD2 is a possible D gene (6 bases). The CDR3 covers 15 residues. Per germline, CDR1 SGHDT and CDR2 YYEEEE. V dropped 0 bases and J dropped 0 bases, with 8 bases sitting between them. The CDR3 protein is CASSLDLASTDTQYF. The CDR3 DNA is TGTGCCAGCAGCTTGGACCTAGCGAGCACAGATACGCAGTATTTT.

The chain links TRBV6-1 to TRBJ2-2; D gene unclear. Looked up from germline, CDR1 is MNHNS and CDR2 is SASEGT. V was cut by 6 bases and J by 0 bases, with 5 bases left in between. This CDR3 region has 13 residues. The CDR3 DNA follows: TGTGCCAGCAGGGTTCCGAACACCGGGGAGCTGTTTTTT. It codes for CASRVPNTGELFF.

The chain recombines TRBV28 with TRBJ2-3; D gene ambiguous. CDR3 length equals 15 residues. The V end was cut by 1 base, the J end by 2 bases, with 10 bases between. CDR1 is MDHEN, CDR2 SYDVKM, per germline. CDR3 bases: TGTGCCAGCAGTTTATTTGGCTACCCCACAGATACGCAGTATTTT. Its translation: CASSLFGYPTDTQYF.

In this sample, this clonotype turned up many times. The rearrangement joins TRBV4-1 to TRBJ2-7, with D tentatively TRBD2 (5 bases). Between the trimmed V and J ends, which lost 1 base and 0 bases, there was a span of 10 bases. The CDR3 length is 15 residues. Germline lookup yields CDR1 MGHRA and CDR2 YSYEKL. CDR3 in amino acids: CASSQAPGSSYEQYV. The CDR3, as DNA: TGCGCCAGCAGCCAAGCTCCGGGGAGCTCCTACGAGCAGTACGTC.

The CDR3 loop is CASSSLTTSNNEQFF. CDR3 nucleotide sequence: TGCGCCAGCAGCTCACTCACCACTAGCAACAATGAGCAGTTCTTC. The chain couples TRBV5-1 to TRBJ2-1; a weak D match, TRBD2 (6 bases). The CDR3 sequence is 15 residues long. With 3 bases removed from V and 5 bases from J, the gap between germline ends came to 15 bases. CDR1 and CDR2 (germline): SGHRS, YFSETQ.

The chain couples TRBV5-1 to TRBJ2-7; maybe TRBD1 (6 bases). Germline values: CDR1 SGHRS, CDR2 YFSETQ. The CDR3 has 13 residues. The ends were cut back, 0 bases at V and 5 bases at J, with 9 bases in the middle. The CDR3 loop reads CASSLVWDNEQYF. As DNA, the CDR3 is TGCGCCAGCAGCTTGGTCTGGGACAACGAGCAGTACTTC.

The J gene is TRBJ2-3, the V gene TRBV7-6; 12 nucleotides line up with TRBD2. Germline CDR1 and CDR2: SGHVS and FNYEAQ. V was clipped by 5 bases and J by 2 bases; unmatched bases: 8. The CDR3 extends over 17 amino acids. The CDR3, as DNA: TGTGCCAGCAGCCGCGGAACTAGCGGGGGGTCCACAGATACGCAGTATTTT. It translates to CASSRGTSGGSTDTQYF.

J is TRBJ2-7 and V is TRBV12-3 or TRBV12-4; 8 bases align to TRBD1. The CDR3 sequence is 15 residues long. J lost 3 bases, V lost 4 bases, and 8 bases had no gene match. The CDR3 here is CASSSGQGYRYEQYF. Written as DNA, the CDR3 is TGTGCCAGCAGTTCAGGACAGGGCTATCGCTACGAGCAGTACTTC.

The chain employs TRBV28 and TRBJ2-7; TRBD1 matches 7 bases. This CDR3 is 16 amino acids long. V shed 2 bases, J shed 7 bases, and the junction held 14 bases outside the gene matches. Germline CDR1 is MDHEN and CDR2 is SYDVKM. In nucleotides, the CDR3 is TGTGCCAGCAGTTTAAGTGACAGGGCCCCGACGGAAGAGCAGTACGTC. Protein product: CASSLSDRAPTEEQYV.

The chain couples TRBV7-9 to TRBJ1-1, with TRBD1 identical over 7 bases. Germline CDR1 reads SEHNR; CDR2 reads FQNEAQ (reference sequence). There are 14 residues in the CDR3. V was pared by 5 bases and J by 5 bases, with 8 bases of the junction left unmatched. The CDR3 nucleotides read TGTGCCAGCAGCCCGACAGGGAGGGAAACTGAAGCTTTCTTT. The encoded protein is CASSPTGRETEAFF.

With regard to this clonotype: A read error is likely, as this CDR3 ends without the conserved phenylalanine or tryptophan. V usage is TRBV20-1 and J usage is TRBJ2-3, with 10 bases lining up with TRBD2. Germline V gene sequence: CDR1 DFQATT, CDR2 SNEGSKA (reference sequence). The CDR3 is 17 residues long. J gave up 1 base and V 6 bases, and 13 bases lay outside the gene matches. The DNA of the CDR3 is TGCAGTGCACGATGGGCTAGCGGGGGTCGACGCACAGATACGCAGTATCTT. Amino acid sequence: CSARWASGGRRTDTQYL.

This clonotype has a handful of counts. This chain uses TRBV5-1 with TRBJ2-2; D is unclear. This CDR3 is 16 amino acids long. The germline V gene has CDR1 SGHRS and CDR2 YFSETQ. V was clipped by 0 bases and J by 0 bases, with 9 bases between them. CDR3: CASSLGGVANTGELFF. The CDR3 DNA reads as TGCGCCAGCAGCTTGGGTGGGGTCGCGAACACCGGGGAGCTGTTTTTT.

This clonotype was seen a few times. The rearrangement links TRBV6-1 to TRBJ1-2; D might be TRBD1 (5 bases). The CDR3 is 13 residues long. Germline values: CDR1 MNHNS, CDR2 SASEGT. V lost 8 bases to trimming and J lost 4 bases, with 14 bases between them. The CDR3 sequence: CASGPRVRYGYTF. The CDR3 DNA follows: TGTGCCAGCGGACCCAGGGTCCGCTATGGCTACACCTTC.

This clonotype has just a few counts. This chain connects TRBV12-3 or TRBV12-4 to TRBJ1-5; 8 nucleotides align to TRBD1. The junction had 5 bases not matched to a gene; V was cut back by 3 bases and J by 4 bases. The CDR3 sequence is 15 residues long. CDR3 region: CASSFITGGNQPQHF. CDR3 in DNA: TGTGCCAGCAGTTTTATAACAGGGGGTAATCAGCCCCAGCATTTT.

This clonotype was counted between two and nine times. V is TRBV6-1 and J is TRBJ2-7; 12 bases are a match to TRBD2. The V gene end was trimmed by 6 bases and the J gene end by 2 bases; junction bases not matched to a gene: 17. The CDR3 is 19 residues long. CDR1 is MNHNS and CDR2 is SASEGT in the germline V gene. The CDR3 loop is CASSLNPLAGGTTTYEQYV. The CDR3 DNA sequence: TGTGCCAGCAGCCTCAACCCGCTAGCGGGGGGGACGACGACCTACGAGCAGTACGTC.

This clonotype was detected a few times. The V and J genes are TRBV4-3 and TRBJ2-1; D perhaps matches TRBD2 (5 bases). Between the trimmed V and J ends, which lost 0 bases and 5 bases, there was a span of 20 bases. CDR1 is LGHNA and CDR2 is YSLEER in the germline V gene. This CDR3 is 18 amino acids long. The CDR3 here is CASSQESGGITLNNEQFF. CDR3 sequence (DNA): TGCGCCAGCAGCCAAGAGAGCGGTGGGATTACACTTAACAATGAGCAGTTCTTC.

The CDR3, as DNA: TGTGCCAGCAGTTTAGCCCGGCTGAATGAAAAACTGTTTTTT. Protein: CASSLARLNEKLFF. The J gene is TRBJ1-4, the V gene TRBV12-3 or TRBV12-4; D unresolved. This CDR3 has 14 amino acids. Trimming took off 0 bases at V and 5 bases at J, with 7 bases between the two ends.